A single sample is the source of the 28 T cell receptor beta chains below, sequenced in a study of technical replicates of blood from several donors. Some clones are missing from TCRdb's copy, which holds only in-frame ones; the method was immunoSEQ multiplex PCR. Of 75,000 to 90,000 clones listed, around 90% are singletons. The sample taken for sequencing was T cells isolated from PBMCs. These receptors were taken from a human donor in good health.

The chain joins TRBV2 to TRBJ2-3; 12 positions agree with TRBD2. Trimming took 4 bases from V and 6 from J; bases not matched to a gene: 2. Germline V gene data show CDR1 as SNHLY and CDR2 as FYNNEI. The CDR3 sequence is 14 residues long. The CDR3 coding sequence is TGTGCCAGCAGTGTAACTAGCGGGAGGGATACGCAGTATTTT. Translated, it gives CASSVTSGRDTQYF.

CDR3: CASSIGQDYGYTF. The CDR3 DNA follows: TGTGCCAGCTCAATCGGACAAGACTATGGCTACACCTTC. This chain links TRBV18 with TRBJ1-2, with D possibly matching TRBD1 (5 bases). Germline V gene data show CDR1 as KGHSH and CDR2 as LQKENI. V was clipped by 5 bases and J by 3 bases, with 10 bases between them. This CDR3 is built from 13 residues.

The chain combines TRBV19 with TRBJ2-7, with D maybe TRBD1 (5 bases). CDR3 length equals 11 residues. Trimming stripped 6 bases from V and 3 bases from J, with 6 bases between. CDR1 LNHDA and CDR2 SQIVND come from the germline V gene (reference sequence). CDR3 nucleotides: TGTGCCAGTAGCACAGGCTACGAGCAGTACTTC. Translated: CASSTGYEQYF.

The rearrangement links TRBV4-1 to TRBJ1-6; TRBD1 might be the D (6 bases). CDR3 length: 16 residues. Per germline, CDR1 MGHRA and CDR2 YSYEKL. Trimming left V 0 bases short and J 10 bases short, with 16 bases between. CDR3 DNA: TGCGCCAGCAGCCAAGATCTAGGCGGGGGCAGGTCACCCCTCCACTTT. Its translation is CASSQDLGGGRSPLHF.

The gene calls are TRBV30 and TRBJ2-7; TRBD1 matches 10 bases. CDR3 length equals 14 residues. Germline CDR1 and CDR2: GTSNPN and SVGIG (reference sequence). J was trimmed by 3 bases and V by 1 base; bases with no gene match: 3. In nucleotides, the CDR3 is TGTGCCTGGAGTGATGGGACAGGGGTCTACGAGCAGTACTTC. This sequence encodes CAWSDGTGVYEQYF.

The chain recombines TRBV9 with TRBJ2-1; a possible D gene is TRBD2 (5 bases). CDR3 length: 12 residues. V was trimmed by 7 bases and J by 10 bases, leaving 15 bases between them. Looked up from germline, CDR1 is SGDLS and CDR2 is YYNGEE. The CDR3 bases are TGTGCCAGCTCACAATGGGAGAGCGAGCAGTTCTTC. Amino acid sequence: CASSQWESEQFF.

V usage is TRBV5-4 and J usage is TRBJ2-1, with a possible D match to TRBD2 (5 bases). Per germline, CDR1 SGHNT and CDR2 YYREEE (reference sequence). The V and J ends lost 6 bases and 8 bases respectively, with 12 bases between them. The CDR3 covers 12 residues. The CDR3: CASMLDSYEQFF. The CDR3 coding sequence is TGTGCCAGCATGCTGGACTCCTATGAGCAGTTCTTC.

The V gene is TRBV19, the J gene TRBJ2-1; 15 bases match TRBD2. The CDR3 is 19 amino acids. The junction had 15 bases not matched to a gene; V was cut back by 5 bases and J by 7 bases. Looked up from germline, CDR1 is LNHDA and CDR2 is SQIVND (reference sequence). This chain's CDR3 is CASSDNGLAGGPNLNEQFF. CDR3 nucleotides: TGTGCCAGTAGTGATAATGGACTAGCGGGAGGGCCTAATCTGAATGAGCAGTTCTTC.

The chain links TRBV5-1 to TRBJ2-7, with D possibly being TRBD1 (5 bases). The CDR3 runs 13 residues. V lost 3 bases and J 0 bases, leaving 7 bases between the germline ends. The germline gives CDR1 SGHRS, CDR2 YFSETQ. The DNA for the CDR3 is TGCGCCAGCAGCTCGACAGTCTCCTACGAGCAGTACTTC. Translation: CASSSTVSYEQYF.

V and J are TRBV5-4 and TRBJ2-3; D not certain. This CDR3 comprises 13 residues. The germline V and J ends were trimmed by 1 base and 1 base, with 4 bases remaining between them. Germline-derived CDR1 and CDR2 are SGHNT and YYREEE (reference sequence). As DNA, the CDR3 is TGTGCCAGCAGCTTGCTTGGCACAGATACGCAGTATTTT. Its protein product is CASSLLGTDTQYF.

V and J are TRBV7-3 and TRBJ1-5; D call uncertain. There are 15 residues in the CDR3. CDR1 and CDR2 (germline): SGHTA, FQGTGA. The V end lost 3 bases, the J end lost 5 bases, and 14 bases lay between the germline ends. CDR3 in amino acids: CASSLDGQRDQPQHF. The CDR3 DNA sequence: TGTGCCAGCAGCTTGGACGGGCAGAGGGATCAGCCCCAGCATTTT.

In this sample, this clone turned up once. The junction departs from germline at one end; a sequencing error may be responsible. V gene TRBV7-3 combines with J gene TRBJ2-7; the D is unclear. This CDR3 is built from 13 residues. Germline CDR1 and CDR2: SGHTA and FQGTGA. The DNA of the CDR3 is TGTGCCAGCAGCTTAACGGAGTCTCCTTCCGGGTCATTC. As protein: CASSLTESPSGSF.

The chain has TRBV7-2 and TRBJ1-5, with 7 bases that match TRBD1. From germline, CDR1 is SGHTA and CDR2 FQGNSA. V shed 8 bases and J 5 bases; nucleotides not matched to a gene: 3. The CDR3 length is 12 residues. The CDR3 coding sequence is TGTGCCAGCGGCGACAGGGATCAGCCCCAGCATTTT. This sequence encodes CASGDRDQPQHF.

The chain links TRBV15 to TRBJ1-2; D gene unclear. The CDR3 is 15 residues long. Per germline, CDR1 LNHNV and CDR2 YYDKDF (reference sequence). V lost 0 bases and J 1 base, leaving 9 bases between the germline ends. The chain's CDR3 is CATSRDLESNYGYTF. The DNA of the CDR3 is TGTGCCACCAGCAGAGATCTAGAAAGTAACTATGGCTACACCTTC. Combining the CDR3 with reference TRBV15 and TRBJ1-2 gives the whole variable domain DAMVIQNPRYQVTQFGKPVTLSCSQTLNHNVMYWYQQKSSQAPKLLFHYYDKDFNNEADTPDNFQSRRPNTSFCFLDIRSPGLGDTAMYLCATSRDLESNYGYTFGSGTRLTVV.

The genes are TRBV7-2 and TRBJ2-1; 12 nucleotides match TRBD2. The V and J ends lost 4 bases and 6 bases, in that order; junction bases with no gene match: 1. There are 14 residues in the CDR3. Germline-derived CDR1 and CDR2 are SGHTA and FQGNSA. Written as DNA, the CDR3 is TGTGCCAGCAGCTGGACTAGCGGGACCAATGAGCAGTTCTTC. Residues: CASSWTSGTNEQFF.

CDR3 loop: CASSVVEIPLIQFF. CDR3 nucleotides: TGTGCCAGCAGCGTAGTTGAGATTCCGCTTATTCAGTTCTTC. V is TRBV9 and J is TRBJ2-1; D is uncertain. V was pared by 0 bases and J by 13 bases, with 17 bases between. The CDR3 spans 14 residues. CDR1 is SGDLS, CDR2 YYNGEE, per germline.

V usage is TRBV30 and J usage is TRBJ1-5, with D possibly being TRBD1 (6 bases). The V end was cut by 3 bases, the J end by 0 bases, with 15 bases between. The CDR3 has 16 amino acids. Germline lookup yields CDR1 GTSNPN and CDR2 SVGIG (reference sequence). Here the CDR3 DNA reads TGTGCCTGGAGGATACTCAGGGGCTTTAGCAATCAGCCCCAGCATTTT. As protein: CAWRILRGFSNQPQHF.

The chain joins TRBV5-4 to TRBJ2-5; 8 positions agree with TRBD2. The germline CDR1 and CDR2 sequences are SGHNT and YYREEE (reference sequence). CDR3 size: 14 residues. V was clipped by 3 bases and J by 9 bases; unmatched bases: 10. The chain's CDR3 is CASSSAGANLAQYF. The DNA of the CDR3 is TGTGCCAGCAGCTCAGCGGGAGCGAACTTGGCCCAGTACTTC. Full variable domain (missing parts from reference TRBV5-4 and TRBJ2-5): ETGVTQSPTHLIKTRGQQVTLRCSSQSGHNTVSWYQQALGQGPQFIFQYYREEENGRGNFPPRFSGLQFPNYSSELNVNALELDDSALYLCASSSAGANLAQYFGPGTRLLVL.

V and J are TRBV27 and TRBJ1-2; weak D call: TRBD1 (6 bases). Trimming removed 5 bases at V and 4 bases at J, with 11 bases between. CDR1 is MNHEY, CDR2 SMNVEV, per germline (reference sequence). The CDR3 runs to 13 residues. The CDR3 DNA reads TGTGCCAGCAGTCTTGGGACAAGCTATGGCTACACCTTC. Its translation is CASSLGTSYGYTF.

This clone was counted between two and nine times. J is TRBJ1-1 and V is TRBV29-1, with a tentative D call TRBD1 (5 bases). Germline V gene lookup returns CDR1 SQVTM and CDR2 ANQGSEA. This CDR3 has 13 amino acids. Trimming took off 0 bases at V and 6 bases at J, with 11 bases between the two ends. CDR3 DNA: TGCAGCGTTGAAGATGGAGGGACCGCTGAAGCTTTCTTT. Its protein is CSVEDGGTAEAFF.

This chain's CDR3 is CASLAGSNEQFF. The CDR3 DNA reads TGTGCCAGCCTAGCGGGATCCAATGAGCAGTTCTTC. The chain has TRBV2 and TRBJ2-1, with 9 nucleotides matching TRBD2. The CDR3 is 12 amino acids. The V gene's germline CDR1 is SNHLY and CDR2 FYNNEI. V lost 8 bases and J lost 6; bases outside the gene matches: 2.

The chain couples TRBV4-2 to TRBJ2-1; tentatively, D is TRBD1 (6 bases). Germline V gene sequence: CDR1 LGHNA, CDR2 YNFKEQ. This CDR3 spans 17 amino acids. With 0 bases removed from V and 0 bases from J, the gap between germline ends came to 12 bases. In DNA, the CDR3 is TGTGCCAGCAGCCAAGATCGAGGGGGAAGCTCCTACAATGAGCAGTTCTTC. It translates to CASSQDRGGSSYNEQFF.

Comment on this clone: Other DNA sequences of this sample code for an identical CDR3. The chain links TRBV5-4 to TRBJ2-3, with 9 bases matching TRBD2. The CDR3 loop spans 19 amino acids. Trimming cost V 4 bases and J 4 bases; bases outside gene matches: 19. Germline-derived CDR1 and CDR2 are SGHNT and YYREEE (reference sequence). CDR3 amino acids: CASSADRAMAGGPSDTQYF. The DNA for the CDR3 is TGTGCCAGCAGCGCTGATAGGGCCATGGCGGGAGGGCCGTCAGATACGCAGTATTTT. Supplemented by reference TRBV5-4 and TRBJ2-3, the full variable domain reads ETGVTQSPTHLIKTRGQQVTLRCSSQSGHNTVSWYQQALGQGPQFIFQYYREEENGRGNFPPRFSGLQFPNYSSELNVNALELDDSALYLCASSADRAMAGGPSDTQYFGPGTRLTVL.

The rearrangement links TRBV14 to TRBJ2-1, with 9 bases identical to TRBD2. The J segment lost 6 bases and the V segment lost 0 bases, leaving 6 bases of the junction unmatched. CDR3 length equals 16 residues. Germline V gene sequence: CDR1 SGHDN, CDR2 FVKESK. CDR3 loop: CASSQDLAGRGNEQFF. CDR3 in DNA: TGTGCCAGCAGCCAAGACCTAGCGGGAAGGGGCAATGAGCAGTTCTTC.

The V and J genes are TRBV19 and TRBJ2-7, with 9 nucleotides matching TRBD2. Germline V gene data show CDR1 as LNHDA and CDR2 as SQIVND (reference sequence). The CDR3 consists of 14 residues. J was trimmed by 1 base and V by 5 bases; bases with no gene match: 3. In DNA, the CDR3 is TGTGCCAGTAGTCAGACTAGCGGATCCTACGAGCAGTACTTC. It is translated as CASSQTSGSYEQYF.

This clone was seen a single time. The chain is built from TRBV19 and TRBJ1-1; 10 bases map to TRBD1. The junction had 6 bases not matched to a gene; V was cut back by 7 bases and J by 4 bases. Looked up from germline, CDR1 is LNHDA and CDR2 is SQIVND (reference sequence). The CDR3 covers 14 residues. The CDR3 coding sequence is TGTGCCAGTACTCCGACAGGGGGCGTCACTGAAGCTTTCTTT. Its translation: CASTPTGGVTEAFF. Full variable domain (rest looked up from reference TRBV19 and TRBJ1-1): DGGITQSPKYLFRKEGQNVTLSCEQNLNHDAMYWYRQDPGQGLRLIYYSQIVNDFQKGDIAEGYSVSREKKESFPLTVTSAQKNPTAFYLCASTPTGGVTEAFFGQGTRLTVV.

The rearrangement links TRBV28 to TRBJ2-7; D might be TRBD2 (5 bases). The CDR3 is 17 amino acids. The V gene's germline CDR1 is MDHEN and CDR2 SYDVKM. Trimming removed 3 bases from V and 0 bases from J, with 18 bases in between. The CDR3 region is CASSFRYAGPTSYEQYF. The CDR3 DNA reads TGTGCCAGCAGTTTTAGGTATGCGGGCCCTACCTCCTACGAGCAGTACTTC.

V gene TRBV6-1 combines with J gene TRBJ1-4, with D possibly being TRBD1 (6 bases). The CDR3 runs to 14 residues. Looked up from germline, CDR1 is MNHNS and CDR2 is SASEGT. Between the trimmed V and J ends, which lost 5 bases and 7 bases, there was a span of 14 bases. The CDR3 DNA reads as TGTGCCAGCAGTACAGGGATAGAGAGTGAAAAACTGTTTTTT. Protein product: CASSTGIESEKLFF.